This T cell receptor (beta chain) was captured in a study of radiotherapy plus CTLA-4 blockade in lung cancer. Looking at the study overall: Disease control reached approximately 30%, with objective responses in roughly 19%.

As for this clone: Antigen: not known.

Study findings and constraints: Response was reportedly best predicted by early blood T cell clone dynamics, with interferon-beta. Blood saw expansion of tumor-derived TCR clones after radiotherapy plus ipilimumab.

People whose metastatic non-small-cell lung cancer was chemo-refractory got focal radiation along with CTLA-4 blockade by ipilimumab. The V and J ends lost 4 bases and 9 bases respectively, with 19 bases between them. Germline CDR1 and CDR2: SNHLY and FYNNEI. The CDR3 has 16 residues. Generated by immunoSEQ multiplex PCR, the TCRdb table keeps only in-frame clones and is missing some. Found here are 40,000 to 50,000 clones, approximately 78% of them singletons; the top ten hold 2.5% to 3.5%. This receptor was obtained from a human donor with non-small cell lung cancer who had stable disease on radiotherapy plus ipilimumab. The material sequenced was peripheral blood, taken from a patient treated with radiotherapy plus ipilimumab. V is TRBV2 and J is TRBJ1-6, with D tentatively TRBD1 (6 bases). The DNA for the CDR3 is TGTGCCAGCAGTGTGGGGGGGACACGCAAACTTTCACCCCTCCACTTT. Protein sequence: CASSVGGTRKLSPLHF.